The source of this TCR beta chain is a study of brain T cells in children with intractable seizures. TCRdb's table, derived via immunoSEQ multiplex PCR, lists solely in-frame clones and lacks some. The sample yields approximately 330,000 clones, more than 85% seen once. Per the germline V gene, CDR1 is MNHEY and CDR2 is SMNVEV (reference sequence). V shed 8 bases, J shed 3 bases, and the junction held 9 bases outside the gene matches. The CDR3 is 15 amino acids. Time point specified: blood from clinic visit 5 months post-surgery; TSC patient then seizure free. J is TRBJ2-7 and V is TRBV27, with 11 bases aligning to TRBD1. The clonotype was recovered from a boy younger than two with tuberous sclerosis and intractable seizures. The source was peripheral blood, collected more than 4 months after surgery. CDR3 nucleotides: TGTGCCAGCCGCAGAAAGGACAGGGGGCTCTACGAGCAGTACTTC. Translating it yields CASRRKDRGLYEQYF.